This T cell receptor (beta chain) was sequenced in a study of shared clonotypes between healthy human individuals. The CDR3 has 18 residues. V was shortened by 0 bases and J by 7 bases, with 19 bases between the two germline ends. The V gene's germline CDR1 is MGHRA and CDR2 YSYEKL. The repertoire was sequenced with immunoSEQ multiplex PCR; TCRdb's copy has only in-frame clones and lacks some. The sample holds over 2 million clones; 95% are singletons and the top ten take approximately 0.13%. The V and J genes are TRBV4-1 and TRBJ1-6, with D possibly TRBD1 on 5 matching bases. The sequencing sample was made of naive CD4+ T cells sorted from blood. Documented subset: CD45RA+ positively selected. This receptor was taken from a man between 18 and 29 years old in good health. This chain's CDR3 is CASSQEGERGLRNSPLHF. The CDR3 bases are TGCGCCAGCAGCCAAGAGGGGGAAAGGGGTTTACGGAATTCACCCCTCCACTTT.